The clone carrying this T cell receptor (beta chain) was observed once. Clones were read by immunoSEQ multiplex PCR, and TCRdb kept only the in-frame ones, dropping some. The table has around 64,000 clones, roughly 87% seen once. The data originate from a study of control samples from healthy donors and cancer patients. The sequencing sample was made of PBMCs. This receptor was identified in a man aged 55 to 70 with colorectal cancer.

CDR3 sequence (DNA): TGTGCCATCAAGGGACAACCGAACACCGGGGAGCTGTTTTTT. Translation: CAIKGQPNTGELFF. J is TRBJ2-2 and V is TRBV10-3; maybe TRBD1 (6 bases). V lost 7 bases and J 0 bases, leaving 9 bases between the germline ends. Germline CDR1 is ENHRY and CDR2 is SYGVKD. The CDR3 runs to 14 residues.